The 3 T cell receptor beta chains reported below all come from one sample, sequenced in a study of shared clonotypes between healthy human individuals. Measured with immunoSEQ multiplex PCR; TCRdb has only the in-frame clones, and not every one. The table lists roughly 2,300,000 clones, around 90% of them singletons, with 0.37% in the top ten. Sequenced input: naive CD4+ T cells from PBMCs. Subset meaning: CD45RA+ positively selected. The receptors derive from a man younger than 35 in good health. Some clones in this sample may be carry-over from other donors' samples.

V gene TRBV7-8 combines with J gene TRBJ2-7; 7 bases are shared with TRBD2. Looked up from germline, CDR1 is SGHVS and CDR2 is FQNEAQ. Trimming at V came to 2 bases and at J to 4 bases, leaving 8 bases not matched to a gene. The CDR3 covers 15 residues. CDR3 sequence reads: CASSLNFPSGYEQYF. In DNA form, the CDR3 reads TGTGCCAGCAGCTTAAATTTCCCTAGCGGTTACGAGCAGTACTTC.

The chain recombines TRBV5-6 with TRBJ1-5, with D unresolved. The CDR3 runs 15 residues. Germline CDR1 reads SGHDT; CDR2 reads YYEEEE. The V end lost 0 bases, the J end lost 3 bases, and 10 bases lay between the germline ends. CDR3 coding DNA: TGTGCCAGCAGCTTGGGACGGGGTTTCAATCAGCCCCAGCATTTT. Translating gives CASSLGRGFNQPQHF.

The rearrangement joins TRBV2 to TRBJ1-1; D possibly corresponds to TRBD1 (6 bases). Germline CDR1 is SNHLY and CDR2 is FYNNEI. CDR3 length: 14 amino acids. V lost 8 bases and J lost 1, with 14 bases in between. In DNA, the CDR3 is TGTGCCAGCGGCGCCTCACAGGGGAACACTGAAGCTTTCTTT. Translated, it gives CASGASQGNTEAFF. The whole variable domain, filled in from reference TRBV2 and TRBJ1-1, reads EPEVTQTPSHQVTQMGQEVILRCVPISNHLYFYWYRQILGQKVEFLVSFYNNEISEKSEIFDDQFSVERPDGSNFTLKIRSTKLEDSAMYFCASGASQGNTEAFFGQGTRLTVV.